The entry that follows covers one TCR beta chain sequence. Its antigen remains unknown. This sample was taken from a study of cytomegalovirus exposure and HLA in healthy donors. General study points: Owing to their indistinguishability, certain V segments, notably TRBV6-2 and TRBV6-3, were excluded. Further analysis was carried out later, and it showed several of the most significant clusters appearing linked to common viral pathogens. It was taken for granted in presence/absence analyses that sequencing depth across donors was roughly uniform.

PCR primers comprised 60 Vbeta and 13 Jbeta primers. In the study's own analysis: An analysis that came later counted roughly 87 million unique TCR beta chains, roughly 11 million shared. Using immunoSEQ multiplex PCR, the repertoire was profiled, and TCRdb retains in-frame clones only, with some absent. V, J and clone size derive from that table, while D and trimming were established from the DNA sequence. There are roughly 100,000 clones in the sample; 77% occur only once, and roughly 9.6% lies in the top ten. The CDR3 has 12 amino acids. V dropped 4 bases and J dropped 6 bases, with 10 bases sitting between them. Germline CDR1 reads LNHDA; CDR2 reads SQIVND (reference sequence).

Sequenced: PBMCs. This clonotype originated in a male donor in good health and CMV-seropositive. The genes are TRBV19 and TRBJ2-7; D not certain. The CDR3 DNA sequence: TGTGCCAGTAGTACAAACTTCGGCGAGCAGTACTTC. Amino acids: CASSTNFGEQYF.